These 31 T cell receptor beta chains originate from one sample sequenced in a study of CXCR3 chemokines and chemotherapy response in bladder cancer. TCRdb re-analysed the PCR reads in MiXCR, keeping a single row per CDR3 protein. Seen here are around 5,000 distinct CDR3 sequences, over 13% observed once, and the top ten hold around a tenth. This specimen was collected from a patient whose treatment included neoadjuvant chemotherapy. The source is a human donor with bladder cancer that responded to neoadjuvant chemotherapy.

This clonotype was picked up many times. The CDR3 sequence: CASGLGDGGQETQYF. CDR3 nucleotide sequence: TGTGCTAGTGGTTTGGGCGACGGGGGCCAAGAGACCCAGTACTTC. The chain uses TRBV12-5 and TRBJ2-5, with D possibly being TRBD2 (6 bases). The V gene's germline CDR1 is LGHNT and CDR2 FRNRAP. Trimming removed 1 base at V and 1 base at J, with 10 bases between. CDR3 size: 15 residues.

This clonotype is termed medium-sized (0.01 to 0.1%). V and J are TRBV19 and TRBJ2-3; TRBD2 matches 11 bases. The CDR3 spans 16 residues. V dropped 3 bases and J dropped 3; count of bases not matched to a gene: 5. Germline V gene data show CDR1 as LNHDA and CDR2 as SQIVND (reference sequence). CDR3 sequence: CASSILGLAATDTQYF. In nucleotides, the CDR3 is TGTGCCAGTAGTATCCTGGGACTAGCGGCTACAGATACGCAGTATTTT. Variable domain in full (rest from reference TRBV19 and TRBJ2-3): DGGITQSPKYLFRKEGQNVTLSCEQNLNHDAMYWYRQDPGQGLRLIYYSQIVNDFQKGDIAEGYSVSREKKESFPLTVTSAQKNPTAFYLCASSILGLAATDTQYFGPGTRLTVL.

Comment on this clonotype: A far larger clone is a single base away, which makes a read error likely. The CDR3 is CASSIGSGVGNEQYF. CDR3 bases: TGTGCCAGTAGTATAGGAAGCGGGGTAGGGAATGAGCAGTACTTC. The V gene is TRBV19, the J gene TRBJ2-7, with 7 positions matching TRBD2. Germline V gene data show CDR1 as LNHDA and CDR2 as SQIVND (reference sequence). The V segment lost 1 base and the J segment 7 bases; nucleotides outside the gene matches: 10. The CDR3 runs 15 residues.

This chain connects TRBV25-1 to TRBJ2-1; D might be TRBD1 or TRBD2, each matching 5 bases. Germline V gene sequence: CDR1 MGHDK, CDR2 SYGVNS. This CDR3 is built from 13 residues. V lost 4 bases and J 9 bases, leaving 13 bases between the germline ends. The CDR3 is CASSGWAGGEQFF. CDR3 sequence (DNA): TGTGCCAGCAGTGGATGGGCTGGGGGTGAGCAGTTCTTC.

V usage is TRBV12-3 or TRBV12-4 and J usage is TRBJ1-5; no clear D gene. The CDR3 spans 14 residues. Trimming took 2 bases from V and 0 from J, leaving 5 bases between them. This chain's CDR3 is CASSLRGSNQPQHF. CDR3 DNA: TGTGCCAGCAGTTTAAGAGGTAGCAATCAGCCCCAGCATTTT.

This chain joins TRBV19 and TRBJ2-1; TRBD2 matches 16 bases. This CDR3 comprises 18 residues. CDR1 is LNHDA and CDR2 is SQIVND in the germline V gene (reference sequence). V dropped 5 bases and J dropped 0; count of bases not matched to a gene: 4. The CDR3 reads CASSPGLAGGGSYNEQFF. The CDR3, as DNA: TGTGCCAGTAGTCCGGGACTAGCGGGAGGGGGCTCCTACAATGAGCAGTTCTTC.

Sample share makes this clonotype medium-sized (0.01 to 0.1%). The chain couples TRBV24-1 to TRBJ2-3; D tentatively fits TRBD1 or TRBD2 (6 bases each). V was cut by 9 bases and J by 2 bases, with 17 bases left in between. Germline V gene sequence: CDR1 KGHDR, CDR2 SFDVKD. The CDR3 has 15 amino acids. The CDR3 region is CATSGRGQHTDTQYF. The CDR3 bases are TGTGCCACCTCCGGACGGGGGCAACACACAGATACGCAGTATTTT.

This clonotype was detected ten times or more. J is TRBJ2-7 and V is TRBV5-6; 7 nucleotides agree with TRBD1. The germline gives CDR1 SGHDT, CDR2 YYEEEE. V trimming: 3 bases; J trimming: 1 base; junction bases outside the gene matches: 4. CDR3 length: 14 residues. The CDR3 spells CASSSSGGSYEQYF. The CDR3 DNA sequence: TGTGCCAGCAGCTCGTCAGGGGGTTCCTACGAGCAGTACTTC.

This clonotype appeared a few times. The rearrangement uses TRBV27 and TRBJ2-7, with a possible D match to TRBD1 (6 bases). There are 17 residues in the CDR3. CDR1 MNHEY and CDR2 SMNVEV come from the germline V gene (reference sequence). V was cut by 3 bases and J by 1 base, with 19 bases left in between. The CDR3 loop is CASSLNRAPSTSYEQYF. The CDR3 DNA follows: TGTGCCAGCAGTTTGAACAGGGCCCCATCTACGTCCTACGAGCAGTACTTC.

This clonotype has more than one count but fewer than ten. The chain couples TRBV20-1 to TRBJ2-1, with D hard to call. CDR1 DFQATT and CDR2 SNEGSKA come from the germline V gene (reference sequence). This CDR3 contains 12 residues. V was cut by 4 bases and J by 10 bases, with 14 bases left in between. The CDR3 coding sequence is TGCAGTGCTACTGGGTCGGTCGGGGAGCAGTTCTTC. This translates into CSATGSVGEQFF.

This clonotype was observed at least ten times. This rearrangement joins TRBV18 to TRBJ2-5; no clear D gene. The CDR3 sequence is 15 residues long. The germline V gene encodes CDR1 KGHSH and CDR2 LQKENI. V was pared by 2 bases and J by 2 bases, with 12 bases between. Here the CDR3 reads CASSPAVQAQETQYF. The CDR3, as DNA: TGTGCCAGCTCACCAGCCGTTCAGGCTCAAGAGACCCAGTACTTC.

This sequence joins TRBV6-1 and TRBJ2-2; the D is unclear. Germline assignment: CDR1 MNHNS and CDR2 SASEGT. Trimming removed 8 bases at V and 3 bases at J, with 1 base between. CDR3 length equals 10 residues. The CDR3 DNA reads TGTGCCAGCCACACCGGGGAGCTGTTTTTT. Amino acid sequence: CASHTGELFF.

This rearrangement joins TRBV6-5 to TRBJ2-1; TRBD2 agrees at 12 bases. CDR1 is MNHEY and CDR2 is SVGAGI in the germline V gene. The CDR3 is 16 residues long. V shed 5 bases, J shed 1 base, and the junction held 3 bases outside the gene matches. The CDR3 reads CASSLAGGPSYNEQFF. CDR3 coding DNA: TGTGCCAGCAGTCTAGCGGGAGGGCCGTCCTACAATGAGCAGTTCTTC.

This clonotype appeared a single time. The chain combines TRBV6-1 with TRBJ2-1, with 13 bases that match TRBD2. V shed 6 bases and J 7 bases; nucleotides not matched to a gene: 6. CDR3 length: 15 residues. From germline, CDR1 is MNHNS and CDR2 SASEGT. The CDR3 bases are TGTGCCAGCAGACGGACTAGCGGGAGAAATAATGAGCAGTTCTTC. It yields the protein CASRRTSGRNNEQFF.

At least ten counts were recorded for this clonotype. The rearrangement links TRBV12-3 or TRBV12-4 to TRBJ1-3, with 8 bases that match TRBD1. J lost 3 bases, V lost 1 base, and 2 bases had no gene match. The CDR3 loop spans 15 amino acids. In nucleotides, the CDR3 is TGTGCCAGCAGTTTAGGACAGGGGTTTGGAAACACCATATATTTT. It yields the protein CASSLGQGFGNTIYF.

This clonotype is medium-sized (0.01 to 0.1%) in the sample. The chain employs TRBV7-2 and TRBJ2-1, with 15 bases that match TRBD2. V was pared by 5 bases and J by 7 bases, with 9 bases of the junction left unmatched. The CDR3 runs 17 residues. Germline CDR1 is SGHTA and CDR2 is FQGNSA. CDR3 sequence reads: CASSLIGLAGGGNEQFF. In nucleotides, the CDR3 is TGTGCCAGCAGCCTTATTGGACTAGCGGGAGGGGGGAATGAGCAGTTCTTC.

This clonotype was recorded many times. The chain is built from TRBV18 and TRBJ2-7, with D perhaps assigned TRBD1 or TRBD2 (5 bases each). With 4 bases removed from V and 0 bases from J, the gap between germline ends came to 10 bases. This CDR3 is 14 amino acids long. Germline CDR1 is KGHSH and CDR2 is LQKENI. CDR3 DNA sequence: TGTGCCAGCTCACGGGACGGAATCTCCTACGAGCAGTACTTC. As protein: CASSRDGISYEQYF.

This clonotype was observed a handful of times. This chain uses TRBV12-3 or TRBV12-4 with TRBJ1-4, with TRBD1 as a possible D gene (6 bases). The CDR3 totals 15 residues. V gave up 6 bases and J gave up 4 bases, with 15 bases separating them. The CDR3 sequence is CASRTAGGLNEKLFF. As DNA, the CDR3 is TGTGCCAGCAGAACCGCCGGGGGGCTTAATGAAAAACTGTTTTTT.

This clonotype ranks as medium-sized (0.01 to 0.1%). The J gene is TRBJ2-7, the V gene TRBV6-1, with D maybe TRBD2 (6 bases). The germline CDR1 and CDR2 sequences are MNHNS and SASEGT. V lost 2 bases and J 1 base, leaving 21 bases between the germline ends. This CDR3 has 18 residues. CDR3 bases: TGTGCCAGCAGTGAAAAATTTCTGAGCAGCGGGCCTTCCTACGAGCAGTACTTC. Its translation is CASSEKFLSSGPSYEQYF.

This clonotype has at least ten counts. The junction departs from germline at one end; a sequencing error may be responsible. V usage is TRBV12-3 or TRBV12-4 and J usage is TRBJ2-1; D is ambiguous. The CDR3 has 12 residues. DNA for the CDR3: TGTGCCAGCAGTTTACTGACGGGCTTTCGTACTTTC. Translating it yields CASSLLTGFRTF.

This clonotype was observed at least ten times. The chain has TRBV5-5 and TRBJ2-2; a weak D match, TRBD1 (6 bases). The germline V gene encodes CDR1 SGHKS and CDR2 YYEKEE (reference sequence). The CDR3 totals 15 residues. V lost 3 bases to trimming and J lost 4 bases, with 13 bases between them. The DNA for the CDR3 is TGTGCCAGCAGCTCAACAGGGCGCAGCACCGGGGAGCTGTTTTTT. Its protein is CASSSTGRSTGELFF.

Notes on this clonotype: Compared with germline, one end of the junction differs, possibly owing to a read error. The rearrangement links TRBV7-9 to TRBJ2-2; 7 positions agree with TRBD2. The CDR3 covers 15 residues. Germline CDR1 is SEHNR and CDR2 is FQNEAQ (reference sequence). The CDR3 nucleotides read TGTGCCAGCAGCCCGAGCGGGATAACAGGCGGGGAGCCGTTTTTT. Translating gives CASSPSGITGGEPFF.

This clonotype has more than one count but fewer than ten. It is likely a read error: a sequence one base away is far more abundant. V usage is TRBV13 and J usage is TRBJ2-4, with 12 bases that match TRBD2. The V gene end was trimmed by 5 bases and the J gene end by 13 bases; junction bases not matched to a gene: 21. This CDR3 contains 18 residues. Germline V CDR1 and CDR2: PRHDT, FYEKMQ (reference sequence). Written as DNA, the CDR3 is TGTGCCAGCAGCCTAGCAATTCTAGCGGGAGGGCCATTTGGTGAGCAGTACTTC. Translation gives CASSLAILAGGPFGEQYF.

This clonotype was counted at least ten times. The chain has TRBV12-3 or TRBV12-4 and TRBJ2-4; a weak D match, TRBD2 (7 bases). V gave up 6 bases and J gave up 0 bases, with 21 bases separating them. The CDR3 totals 18 residues. The CDR3 loop reads CASSPRGGGGLAKNIQYF. CDR3 in DNA: TGTGCCAGCAGCCCGAGGGGGGGGGGCGGACTAGCCAAAAACATTCAGTACTTC.

This clonotype appeared many times. The chain employs TRBV7-2 and TRBJ2-7, with D perhaps matching TRBD2 (5 bases). This CDR3 is built from 14 residues. V was trimmed by 6 bases and J by 3 bases, leaving 15 bases between them. The germline gives CDR1 SGHTA, CDR2 FQGNSA. CDR3 bases: TGTGCCAGCAGTTTCGATGGACTGCACTACGAGCAGTACTTC. It specifies CASSFDGLHYEQYF.

This clonotype was recorded many times. This chain connects TRBV30 to TRBJ2-7; D gene unclear. Per the germline V gene, CDR1 is GTSNPN and CDR2 is SVGIG (reference sequence). This CDR3 spans 12 amino acids. Between the trimmed V and J ends, which lost 4 bases and 2 bases, there was a span of 9 bases. CDR3 sequence (DNA): TGTGCCTGGACAGGAGAGACCTACGAGCAGTACTTC. Protein product: CAWTGETYEQYF. Complete variable domain (other parts from reference TRBV30 and TRBJ2-7): SQTIHQWPATLVQPVGSPLSLECTVEGTSNPNLYWYRQAAGRGLQLLFYSVGIGQISSEVPQNLSASRPQDRQFILSSKKLLLSDSGFYLCAWTGETYEQYFGPGTRLTVT.

This clonotype is medium-sized (0.01 to 0.1%) in the sample. V and J are TRBV7-2 and TRBJ2-2; 7 positions match TRBD1. This CDR3 has 15 residues. J gave up 4 bases and V 5 bases, and 7 bases lay outside the gene matches. Germline CDR1 reads SGHTA; CDR2 reads FQGNSA. DNA for the CDR3: TGTGCCAGCAGCCCCGACAGGGCCGGCACCGGGGAGCTGTTTTTT. Its translation: CASSPDRAGTGELFF.

This clonotype is medium-sized by share. The chain uses TRBV6-6 and TRBJ1-1, with a possible D match to TRBD1 (5 bases). Germline assignment: CDR1 MNHNY and CDR2 SVGAGI (reference sequence). The CDR3 runs 18 residues. The V end lost 2 bases, the J end lost 3 bases, and 22 bases lay between the germline ends. The CDR3 is CASSYPPWTLELDTEAFF. DNA of the CDR3: TGTGCCAGCAGTTACCCCCCTTGGACACTGGAGTTGGACACTGAAGCTTTCTTT.

This clonotype was counted at least ten times. The chain carries TRBV12-3 or TRBV12-4 and TRBJ1-5, with 8 positions matching TRBD1. V trimming: 6 bases; J trimming: 2 bases; junction bases outside the gene matches: 6. The CDR3 runs to 15 residues. CDR3 protein: CASRLQGGGNQPQHF. The CDR3 bases are TGTGCCAGCAGACTACAGGGGGGAGGCAATCAGCCCCAGCATTTT.

At least ten counts were recorded for this clonotype. The gene calls are TRBV6-6 and TRBJ2-7, with 7 bases identical to TRBD1. The CDR3 contains 15 residues. V lost 0 bases and J lost 3; bases outside the gene matches: 5. Germline lookup yields CDR1 MNHNY and CDR2 SVGAGI (reference sequence). Here the CDR3 reads CASSYSTTGFYEQYF. The CDR3 nucleotides are TGTGCCAGCAGTTACTCGACGACAGGGTTCTACGAGCAGTACTTC.

In this sample, this clonotype turned up many times. The rearrangement uses TRBV7-9 and TRBJ2-5; maybe TRBD1 (5 bases). CDR1 SEHNR and CDR2 FQNEAQ come from the germline V gene (reference sequence). This CDR3 contains 22 residues. V lost 1 base to trimming and J lost 3 bases, with 33 bases between them. The chain's CDR3 is CASSLGRWGARQQILIKETQYF. CDR3 coding DNA: TGTGCCAGCAGCTTAGGGCGTTGGGGTGCGAGACAGCAAATCCTCATTAAAGAGACCCAGTACTTC.